One and the same sample provided the 20 T cell receptor beta chains below, sequenced in a study of blood T cell repertoires in COVID-19. Using immunoSEQ multiplex PCR, the repertoire was profiled, and TCRdb retains in-frame clones only, with some absent. The sample lists 450,000 to 500,000 clones, roughly 87% occurring once. Sequencing was carried out using PBMCs or T cells enriched from blood (not recorded which). The receptor source for this set is a woman aged 18-29 years who had recovered from COVID-19.

The CDR3 protein is CASSPRRTGETQYF. CDR3 nucleotide sequence: TGTGCCAGCAGTCCAAGACGGACAGGGGAGACCCAGTACTTC. V and J are TRBV28 and TRBJ2-5; 8 positions agree with TRBD1. The germline CDR1 and CDR2 sequences are MDHEN and SYDVKM. The CDR3 is 14 amino acids. The trim removed 5 bases at V and 5 bases at J, leaving 7 bases unmatched.

J is TRBJ2-1 and V is TRBV18; weak D call: TRBD1 (6 bases). The CDR3 loop spans 12 amino acids. Looked up from germline, CDR1 is KGHSH and CDR2 is LQKENI. Trimming removed 6 bases from V and 7 bases from J, with 10 bases in between. The CDR3 protein is CASSSQGNEQFF. CDR3 nucleotide sequence: TGTGCCAGCTCGTCACAGGGAAATGAGCAGTTCTTC. The complete variable domain, with remaining parts taken from reference TRBV18 and TRBJ2-1, reads NAGVMQNPRHLVRRRGQEARLRCSPMKGHSHVYWYRQLPEEGLKFMVYLQKENIIDESGMPKERFSAEFPKEGPSILRIQQVVRGDSAAYFCASSSQGNEQFFGPGTRLTVL.

The rearrangement uses TRBV20-1 and TRBJ2-5, with unresolved D. This CDR3 region has 11 residues. V gave up 6 bases and J gave up 4 bases, with 9 bases separating them. The germline V gene encodes CDR1 DFQATT and CDR2 SNEGSKA (reference sequence). The CDR3 bases are TGCAGTGCCCCCGTGGCAGAGACCCAGTACTTC. This encodes CSAPVAETQYF.

The V gene is TRBV7-8, the J gene TRBJ1-6, with 8 bases that match TRBD1. The length of the CDR3 is 15 residues. Looked up from germline, CDR1 is SGHVS and CDR2 is FQNEAQ. Losses at the gene ends were 1 base for V and 6 bases for J; bases not matched to a gene: 2. CDR3 bases: TGTGCCAGCAGCTTAGATACAGGGGGTAATTCACCCCTCCACTTT. It codes for CASSLDTGGNSPLHF.

This clone was seen just once. This sequence joins TRBV6-6 and TRBJ1-6; 8 nucleotides line up with TRBD1. CDR3 length equals 15 residues. The V gene end was trimmed by 10 bases and the J gene end by 6 bases; junction bases not matched to a gene: 11. Germline V gives CDR1 MNHNY, CDR2 SVGAGI (reference sequence). CDR3 DNA: TGTGCCATTTCCTCGACAGGGGCTTTTAATTCACCCCTCCACTTT. Its protein product is CAISSTGAFNSPLHF.

Comments on this clone: This same CDR3 is encoded by further DNA sequences in the sample. This chain links TRBV12-3 or TRBV12-4 with TRBJ1-5; D ambiguous. With 6 bases removed from V and 0 bases from J, the gap between germline ends came to 6 bases. This CDR3 spans 13 amino acids. CDR3: CASSLDSNQPQHF. The CDR3 DNA reads TGTGCCAGCAGCCTAGATAGCAATCAGCCCCAGCATTTT.

The chain joins TRBV5-1 to TRBJ2-7; 7 bases line up with TRBD2. The CDR3 is 14 amino acids. Germline CDR1 and CDR2: SGHRS and YFSETQ. Germline trimming cut 4 bases from V and 6 bases from J; bases unmatched to any gene: 10. CDR3 DNA: TGCGCCAGCAGCCAGCGGGGCGCTTCTGGCGAGCAGTACTTC. Amino acids: CASSQRGASGEQYF.

This rearrangement joins TRBV7-2 to TRBJ2-3, with 7 bases fitting TRBD1. This CDR3 is 14 amino acids long. The ends lost 1 base at V and 5 bases at J; junction bases unmatched: 3. Germline loops: CDR1 SGHTA, CDR2 FQGNSA. CDR3 protein: CASSLGGGRDTQYF. For the CDR3, the DNA is TGTGCCAGCAGCTTAGGAGGGGGCAGAGATACGCAGTATTTT.

The rearrangement links TRBV10-3 to TRBJ1-1, with 7 bases identical to TRBD1. Per germline, CDR1 ENHRY and CDR2 SYGVKD. The CDR3 length is 13 residues. Germline trimming cut 8 bases from V and 1 base from J; bases unmatched to any gene: 4. The CDR3 nucleotides read TGTGCCATCGCACAGGGGCCGAACACTGAAGCTTTCTTT. Protein: CAIAQGPNTEAFF.

This clone came up a few times. V is TRBV4-1 and J is TRBJ1-1; D unresolved. Germline V gene sequence: CDR1 MGHRA, CDR2 YSYEKL. V shed 3 bases and J shed 1 base, with 12 bases lying between them. CDR3 length equals 15 residues. CDR3 nucleotide sequence: TGCGCCAGCAGCCATCGTGGGCCCCCGAACACTGAAGCTTTCTTT. Translated: CASSHRGPPNTEAFF.

The CDR3 is CAWSVRDRGLNTEAFF. In DNA form, the CDR3 reads TGTGCCTGGAGCGTAAGGGACAGGGGATTGAACACTGAAGCTTTCTTT. The rearrangement joins TRBV30 to TRBJ1-1; the match to TRBD1 covers 10 bases. The length of the CDR3 is 16 residues. CDR1 and CDR2 from the germline V gene are GTSNPN and SVGIG (reference sequence). J lost 0 bases, V lost 3 bases, and 7 bases had no gene match. Full variable domain (missing parts from reference TRBV30 and TRBJ1-1): SQTIHQWPATLVQPVGSPLSLECTVEGTSNPNLYWYRQAAGRGLQLLFYSVGIGQISSEVPQNLSASRPQDRQFILSSKKLLLSDSGFYLCAWSVRDRGLNTEAFFGQGTRLTVV.

This clone was picked up one time. This sequence joins TRBV3-1 (or the pseudogene TRBV3-2) and TRBJ2-5, with D perhaps matching TRBD1 (6 bases). The CDR3 runs 15 residues. Trimming removed 0 bases from V and 7 bases from J, with 15 bases in between. Germline assignment: CDR1 LGHDT and CDR2 YNNKEL (reference sequence). The CDR3 bases are TGTGCCAGCAGCCAAGATTTAGCAGGGGAAGGGACCCAGTACTTC. Translating gives CASSQDLAGEGTQYF.

This chain links TRBV7-2 with TRBJ2-7; D may be TRBD1 (5 bases). Trimming shortened V by 4 bases and J by 0 bases, and 19 bases separated the two germline ends. The CDR3 sequence is 17 residues long. The germline V gene encodes CDR1 SGHTA and CDR2 FQGNSA. The CDR3 protein is CASSSWGEQPSSYEQYF. The CDR3 DNA sequence: TGTGCCAGCAGCTCTTGGGGCGAACAGCCGAGCTCCTACGAGCAGTACTTC.

The chain uses TRBV20-1 and TRBJ2-5, with 11 bases identical to TRBD2. The V and J ends lost 3 bases and 5 bases, in that order; junction bases with no gene match: 8. This CDR3 has 15 amino acids. CDR1 is DFQATT, CDR2 SNEGSKA, per germline (reference sequence). This CDR3 reads CSASPTSGIGETQYF. The CDR3 region has the DNA TGCAGTGCTAGTCCGACTAGCGGGATAGGGGAGACCCAGTACTTC.

This chain joins TRBV7-2 and TRBJ1-2; the match to TRBD1 covers 7 bases. CDR1 SGHTA and CDR2 FQGNSA come from the germline V gene. Germline trimming cut 7 bases from V and 0 bases from J; bases unmatched to any gene: 8. This CDR3 is 15 amino acids long. The CDR3 DNA reads as TGTGCCAGCACCTTTGGGGACAGAGCTAACTATGGCTACACCTTC. This gives the protein CASTFGDRANYGYTF.

In its sample, this clone was seen a few times. This chain's CDR3 is CASSQDWGTDTQYF. For the CDR3, the DNA is TGTGCCAGCAGCCAGGACTGGGGCACAGATACGCAGTATTTT. The V and J genes are TRBV3-1 (or the pseudogene TRBV3-2) and TRBJ2-3; D may be TRBD2 (5 bases). The CDR3 length is 14 residues. Germline-derived CDR1 and CDR2 are LGHDT and YNNKEL (reference sequence). The V end was cut by 3 bases, the J end by 1 base, with 8 bases between.

The rearrangement uses TRBV30 and TRBJ1-1; 11 bases match TRBD1. V was clipped by 0 bases and J by 4 bases; unmatched bases: 1. This CDR3 is 14 amino acids long. From germline, CDR1 is GTSNPN and CDR2 SVGIG (reference sequence). Written as DNA, the CDR3 is TGTGCCTGGAGTGTTGGGACAGGGGGCACTGAAGCTTTCTTT. This gives the protein CAWSVGTGGTEAFF.

Comments on this clone: Other nucleotide sequences from this sample produce the same CDR3. The chain uses TRBV2 and TRBJ1-1, with a possible D match to TRBD1 (5 bases). V was cut by 0 bases and J by 4 bases, with 6 bases left in between. Germline loops: CDR1 SNHLY, CDR2 FYNNEI. The CDR3 runs 13 residues. The CDR3 DNA sequence: TGTGCCAGCAGTGAAGCGGGGGGCACTGAAGCTTTCTTT. The encoded protein is CASSEAGGTEAFF.

This chain connects TRBV11-2 to TRBJ2-7, with D possibly TRBD2 on 7 matching bases. The CDR3 runs to 15 residues. V was clipped by 5 bases and J by 6 bases, with 20 bases between them. The germline gives CDR1 SGHAT, CDR2 FQNNGV. The CDR3 sequence is CASSPGGQGEGEQYF. In nucleotides, the CDR3 is TGTGCCAGCAGCCCCGGGGGGCAGGGAGAGGGCGAGCAGTACTTC.

This chain uses TRBV2 with TRBJ2-3; tentative D call: TRBD1 (6 bases). Per germline, CDR1 SNHLY and CDR2 FYNNEI. The CDR3 loop spans 15 amino acids. The V end was cut by 0 bases, the J end by 1 base, with 8 bases between. CDR3 amino acids: CASSEANRGTDTQYF. The CDR3 DNA reads TGTGCCAGCAGTGAAGCGAACAGGGGCACAGATACGCAGTATTTT.